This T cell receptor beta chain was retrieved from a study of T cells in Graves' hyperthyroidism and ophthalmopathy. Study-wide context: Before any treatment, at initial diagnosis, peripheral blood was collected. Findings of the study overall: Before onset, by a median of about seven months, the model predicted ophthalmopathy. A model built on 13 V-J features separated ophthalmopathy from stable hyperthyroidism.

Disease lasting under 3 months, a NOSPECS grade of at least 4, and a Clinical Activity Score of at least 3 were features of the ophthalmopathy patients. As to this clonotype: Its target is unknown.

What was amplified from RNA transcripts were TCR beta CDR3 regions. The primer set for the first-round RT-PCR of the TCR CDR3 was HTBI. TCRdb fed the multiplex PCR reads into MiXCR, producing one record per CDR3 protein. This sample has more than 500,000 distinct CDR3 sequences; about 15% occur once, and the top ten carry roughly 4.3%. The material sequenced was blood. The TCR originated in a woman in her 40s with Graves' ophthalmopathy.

CDR3 sequence (DNA): TGTGCCAGCACCCTACTTGGGACTAGCGGGAGGGCCATGGACGAGCAGTACTTC. This encodes CASTLLGTSGRAMDEQYF. This sequence joins TRBV12-3 or TRBV12-4 and TRBJ2-7; 16 bases match TRBD2. V lost 7 bases, J lost 5 bases, and 14 bases stayed unmatched. The CDR3 is 18 residues long.